The T cell receptor beta chain described here comes from a study of technical replicates of blood from several donors. Measured with immunoSEQ multiplex PCR; TCRdb has only the in-frame clones, and not every one. Seen here are about 81,000 clones, 96% observed once, and the top ten hold around 0.2%. Trimming stripped 7 bases from V and 7 bases from J, with 16 bases between. Germline V gene sequence: CDR1 MNHEY, CDR2 SVGAGI. The CDR3 has 14 amino acids. The chain couples TRBV6-5 to TRBJ1-4; the D gene is possibly TRBD1 (5 bases). The sequence was obtained from a human donor in good health. The specimen was T cells isolated from PBMCs. As DNA, the CDR3 is TGTGCCAGCAAGGGAGGGGCGTTGGGTGAAAAACTGTTTTTT. It is translated as CASKGGALGEKLFF.